The rows below give T cell receptor beta chains drawn from one sample of a study of Ad26.COV2.S vaccination and SARS-CoV-2 variants. Sequencing was performed with immunoSEQ multiplex PCR; in TCRdb, only in-frame clones are kept and a portion is missing. This sample yields 400,000 to 450,000 clones, of which 90% are seen a single time; under 4.5% belongs to the top ten. The source was peripheral blood, collected in a trial of Ad26.COV2.S vaccine versus placebo. The receptors were gathered from a person between 18 and 65 years old who received the Ad26.COV2.S COVID-19 vaccine or a placebo. CDR3s include the opening cysteine and the closing phenylalanine or tryptophan. Fields, in order: D gene, V gene, clone size, J gene, CDR3 DNA, CDR3 protein. A D gene is named only where the DNA matches it firmly. Some rows mark clone size as missing; the rest say once, few, many or name a class of expanded clone.

D: NA
V: TRBV9
size: NA
J: TRBJ2-3
DNA: TGTGCCAGCAGCGTAGAGCCCCGGGCTAGGGGGGATACGCAGTATTTT
CDR3: CASSVEPRARGDTQYF

D: NA
V: TRBV11-2
size: NA
J: TRBJ1-3
DNA: TGTGCCAGCAGCTTAGATGGCAGACTCGGCTCTGGAAACACCATATATTTT
CDR3: CASSLDGRLGSGNTIYF

D: NA
V: TRBV28
size: NA
J: TRBJ2-7
DNA: TGTGCCAGCAGTAAGCGTTCCTACGAGCAGTACTTC
CDR3: CASSKRSYEQYF

D: TRBD1
V: TRBV10-3
size: NA
J: TRBJ1-1
DNA: TGTGCCATTAGCCGACCGGGACAGACGAACACTGAAGCTTTCTTT
CDR3: CAISRPGQTNTEAFF

D: NA
V: TRBV4-1
size: NA
J: TRBJ2-7
DNA: TGCGCCAGCAGCCAACGCACCGGCCCCTACGAGCAGTACTTC
CDR3: CASSQRTGPYEQYF

D: TRBD2
V: TRBV6-2/TRBV6-3
size: NA
J: TRBJ2-3
DNA: TGTGCCAGCAGTTCAGGGACTAGCGGGAGGACAGATACGCAGTATTTT
CDR3: CASSSGTSGRTDTQYF

D: NA
V: TRBV3-1/TRBV3-2
size: once
J: TRBJ2-2
DNA: TGTGCCAGCAGCCTCTGGGACACCGGGGAGCTGTTTTTT
CDR3: CASSLWDTGELFF

D: NA
V: TRBV5-4
size: NA
J: TRBJ2-7
DNA: TGTGCCAGCAGCTTGGTTGGTTCCTGGGAGACGGGGCTTCCCCTTTACGAGCAGTACTTC
CDR3: CASSLVGSWETGLPLYEQYF

D: TRBD1
V: TRBV5-4
size: NA
J: TRBJ2-7
DNA: TGTGCCAGCAGCCCCCGGACAGGGGGCTCCTACGAGCAGTACTTC
CDR3: CASSPRTGGSYEQYF

D: TRBD2
V: TRBV19
size: NA
J: TRBJ2-7
DNA: TGTGCCAGTACCCCGACTAGCGGGCCTTCCTACGAGCAGTACTTC
CDR3: CASTPTSGPSYEQYF

D: NA
V: TRBV6-6
size: NA
J: TRBJ2-7
DNA: TGTGCCAGCACCAAGAGAGACGGATACGAGCAGTACTTC
CDR3: CASTKRDGYEQYF

D: TRBD2
V: TRBV7-9
size: NA
J: TRBJ2-3
DNA: TGTGCCAGCAGTTTCGGGTTAGCGGGAGGATCTAGCACAGATACGCAGTATTTT
CDR3: CASSFGLAGGSSTDTQYF

D: TRBD2
V: TRBV7-2
size: NA
J: TRBJ2-3
DNA: TGTGCCAGCAGCCCCGGACCGGGAGGGAAGACAGATACGCAGTATTTT
CDR3: CASSPGPGGKTDTQYF

D: TRBD2
V: TRBV19
size: NA
J: TRBJ2-5
DNA: TGTGCCAGTAGTCAGCCTAGCGGGAGTTACCAAGAGACCCAGTACTTC
CDR3: CASSQPSGSYQETQYF

D: TRBD1
V: TRBV7-7
size: NA
J: TRBJ2-7
DNA: TGTGCCAGCAGCTCCCGACAGGGTCCTTCCTACGAGCAGTACTTC
CDR3: CASSSRQGPSYEQYF

D: NA
V: TRBV4-2
size: NA
J: TRBJ1-6
DNA: TGTGCCAGCAGCCAAGATACACCAGTAAATTCACCCCTCCACTTT
CDR3: CASSQDTPVNSPLHF

D: NA
V: TRBV7-2
size: NA
J: TRBJ2-1
DNA: TGTGCCAGCAGCCCGAATATTCTAGCAAGATTATCCCAGTTCTTC
CDR3: CASSPNILARLSQFF

D: NA
V: TRBV29-1
size: NA
J: TRBJ2-1
DNA: TGCAGCGTTGAAGATCCGGGGGTTTCTGAGCAGTTCTTC
CDR3: CSVEDPGVSEQFF

D: TRBD1
V: TRBV27
size: NA
J: TRBJ2-7
DNA: TGTGCCAGCAGTTTAGGGACAGGGTTGTACGAGCAGTACTTC
CDR3: CASSLGTGLYEQYF

D: NA
V: TRBV27
size: NA
J: TRBJ1-1
DNA: TGTGCCAGCAGTTTGGCCGGGAACACTGAAGCTTTCTTT
CDR3: CASSLAGNTEAFF

D: NA
V: TRBV27
size: NA
J: TRBJ1-6
DNA: TGTGCCAGCAGTTTAAGAGGAGGTGGCAATTCACCCCTCCACTTT
CDR3: CASSLRGGGNSPLHF

D: TRBD2
V: TRBV6-2/TRBV6-3
size: NA
J: TRBJ2-5
DNA: TGTGCCAGCAGTTACTCGACCGCGACTAGCGACCAAGAGACCCAGTACTTC
CDR3: CASSYSTATSDQETQYF

D: NA
V: TRBV6-1
size: NA
J: TRBJ1-3
DNA: TGTGCCAGCAGTGAATTCCCAAGCTCTGGAAACACCATATATTTT
CDR3: CASSEFPSSGNTIYF

D: NA
V: TRBV24-1
size: NA
J: TRBJ2-5
DNA: TGTGCCACCAGTGATTCCTTGGGGGGAGGGGGCGAGGGAGAGACCCAGTACTTC
CDR3: CATSDSLGGGGEGETQYF

D: TRBD1
V: TRBV24-1
size: once
J: TRBJ2-6
DNA: TGTGCCACCAGTGACTCCAGGGACAGGGGGCAGATTGGGGCCAACGTCCTGACTTTC
CDR3: CATSDSRDRGQIGANVLTF

D: NA
V: TRBV7-8
size: NA
J: TRBJ2-7
DNA: TGTGCCAGCTACTTAGGAGGGGGACCCCCCACCAACGAGCAGTACTTC
CDR3: CASYLGGGPPTNEQYF

D: NA
V: TRBV2
size: NA
J: TRBJ2-5
DNA: TGTGCCAGCGGATATAAACCGGGACATATAAAGGAAGAGACCCAGTACTTC
CDR3: CASGYKPGHIKEETQYF

D: TRBD1
V: TRBV11-2
size: few
J: TRBJ2-5
DNA: TGTGCCAGCAGCCGAACAGGGACAGGGCTAATGGCAGGGGAGACCCAGTACTTC
CDR3: CASSRTGTGLMAGETQYF